The T cell receptor beta chain under discussion was sequenced for a study of T cell repertoires and HLA-DP antigens (dated by TCRdb to the late 2010s). Background for the entire study: The study used an in vitro model of CD4+ T cell alloreactivity against allogeneic HLA-DP presented by transduced HeLa cells. One alloantigen differed from self by one peptide-binding groove amino acid, whereas the other differed by ten, modelling structurally similar versus dissimilar alloantigens. Of the three donors, two were male and one was female, and their ages ranged from the 18-to-29 age band up to the 60-to-69 age band. The average DNA input was approximately 220 ng for sorted CD137+CD4+ samples versus around 1,300 ng for pre-culture CD4+ samples.

TCRB CDR3 regions were amplified with the immunoSEQ multiplex PCR using forward primers for 54 TRBV segments and reverse primers for 13 TRBJ segments. For pre-culture CD4+ samples, sequencing was done at deep resolution with a target of 200,000 to 250,000 T cell genomes. Sequencing of the amplicons was done on an Illumina HiSeq System, giving 87 bp reads that spanned the CDR3. Regarding the original processing steps: PCR and sequencing errors in the reads were corrected, and CDR3 regions were defined by aligning to IMGT reference sequences. Synthetic template pools were used to estimate counts of templates and unique rearrangements. Clonality was calculated as 1 minus Pielou's evenness. Richness was estimated with the Daley-Smith estimator. Repertoire overlap was measured with Morisita's index. Clones present in cultured samples but not detected in the pre-culture repertoire of the same donor were defined as low-abundance clones. TCRdb stores this immuneACCESS table with in-frame sequences only. Part of the clones is absent; in the studies checked, under half of the shortfall reflects unresolved V genes, and no reason is known for the rest. Clone size and the V and J calls come from that table; the DNA yielded D and trimming. In all, the sample holds about 73,000 clones, and around four fifths of those were seen once. The ten biggest clones cover around 1.6% of the sample.

Study-level results and caveats: Clones undetected before culture had an average cumulative frequency of around 40% against one allele versus 50.6% against the other. Limitations were identified as the inclusion of only three donors, the use of a non-physiological HeLa antigen-presenting system, and the use of total CD4+ responder cells. Similar clonality (around 0.36) was observed for sorted CD137+ cells against both alloantigens, and this clonality was much higher than that observed in pre-culture samples (around 0.041). The naive and memory CD4+ repertoires were not analysed as separate populations.

As for this clone: Its antigen has not been determined. Base qualities were left out, and no much larger clone turns up one base away.

Untouched CD4+ T cells were isolated from Ficoll-separated PBMC by magnetic bead negative selection, reaching an average purity of around 98%. Untouched CD4+ T cells were isolated with magnetic beads from Ficoll-separated PBMC, and a purity of roughly 98% was reached with negligible CD8+ contamination. Donors were a few healthy blood donors whose buffy coats supplied peripheral blood mononuclear cells. All three donors were CMV seronegative. Genomic DNA was extracted with the DNeasy Blood & Tissue Kit. For each subject, genomic DNA from sorted CD137+CD4+ cells and from pre-culture CD4+ baseline samples underwent TCRB sequencing. CDR1 and CDR2 were assigned from the germline V gene (reference sequence) as SGHNT and YYREEE. CDR3 length: 14 amino acids, cysteine to phenylalanine. The CDR3 DNA has 42 bases and is translated from base 1. V is pared back by 5 bases and J by 0 bases, with 11 bases lying between the germline termini.

The chain employs TRBV5-4 and TRBJ2-5; the D region possibly corresponds to TRBD1 (5 bases align). The sample was CD4+ T cells from PBMCs. The TCR originated in a man between 60 and 75 years old in good health and CMV-seronegative. The bases are TGTGCCAGCAGGGAACAGGTGGACCAAGAGACCCAGTACTTC. Translated, it reads CASREQVDQETQYF.